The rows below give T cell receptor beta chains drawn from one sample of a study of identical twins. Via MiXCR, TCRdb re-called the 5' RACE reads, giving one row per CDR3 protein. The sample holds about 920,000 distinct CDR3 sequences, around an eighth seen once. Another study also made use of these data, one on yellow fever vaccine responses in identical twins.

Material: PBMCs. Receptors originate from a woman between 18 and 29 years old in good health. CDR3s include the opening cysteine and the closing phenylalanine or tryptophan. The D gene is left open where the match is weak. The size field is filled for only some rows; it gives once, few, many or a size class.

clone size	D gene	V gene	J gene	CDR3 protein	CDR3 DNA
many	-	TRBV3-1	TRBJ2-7	CASSQSSYEQYF	TGTGCCAGCAGCCAGAGCTCCTACGAGCAGTACTTC
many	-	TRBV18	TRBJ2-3	CASSVSDTQYF	TGTGCCAGCTCTGTCTCAGATACGCAGTATTTT
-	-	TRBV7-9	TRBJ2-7	CASSPFRGYYEQYF	TGTGCCAGCAGCCCATTCCGAGGATACTACGAGCAGTACTTC
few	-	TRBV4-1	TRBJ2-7	CASSTRTVSGEQYF	TGCGCCAGCAGTACCCGGACGGTCTCAGGCGAGCAGTACTTC
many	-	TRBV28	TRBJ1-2	CASTTDRYGYTF	TGTGCCAGCACCACGGACCGCTATGGCTACACCTTC
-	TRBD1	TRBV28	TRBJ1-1	CAMSGTGGTEAFF	TGTGCCATGTCCGGGACAGGGGGCACTGAAGCTTTCTTT
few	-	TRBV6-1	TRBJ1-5	CASSPAGVSNQPQHF	TGTGCCAGCAGTCCGGCAGGGGTTAGCAATCAGCCCCAGCATTTT
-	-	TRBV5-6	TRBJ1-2	CASSLAEESNYGYTF	TGTGCCAGCAGCTTGGCCGAGGAATCAAACTATGGCTACACCTTC
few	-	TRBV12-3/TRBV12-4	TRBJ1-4	CASSSIEKLFF	TGTGCCAGCAGTTCTATTGAAAAACTGTTTTTT
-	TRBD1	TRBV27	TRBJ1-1	CASKTGSWGITEAFF	TGTGCCAGCAAGACAGGGTCCTGGGGAATCACTGAAGCTTTCTTT
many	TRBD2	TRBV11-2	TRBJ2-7	CASSLELAGGYEQYF	TGTGCCAGCAGCTTAGAACTAGCGGGAGGGTACGAGCAGTACTTC
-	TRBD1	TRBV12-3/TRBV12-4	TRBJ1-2	CASSSGTGPFTLSYTF	TGTGCCAGCAGTTCAGGGACAGGCCCCTTTACTTTGAGCTACACCTTC
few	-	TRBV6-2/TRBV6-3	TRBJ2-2	CASSYSSPHVPGELFF	TGTGCCAGCAGTTACTCGAGCCCCCATGTCCCCGGGGAGCTGTTTTTT
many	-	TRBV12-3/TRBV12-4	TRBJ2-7	CASSLEAGPYEQYF	TGTGCCAGCAGTTTAGAGGCAGGACCCTACGAGCAGTACTTC
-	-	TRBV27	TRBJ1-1	CASSLIQNGGSEAFF	TGTGCCAGCAGTTTAATCCAGAACGGGGGGTCTGAAGCTTTCTTT
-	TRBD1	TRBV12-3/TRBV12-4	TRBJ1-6	CASSLQGATAPLHF	TGTGCCAGCAGTTTACAGGGGGCCACGGCACCCCTCCACTTT
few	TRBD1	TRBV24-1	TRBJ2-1	CATSDSRTGNNEQFF	TGTGCCACCAGTGATTCCCGGACAGGGAACAATGAGCAGTTCTTC
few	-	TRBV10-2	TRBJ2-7	CASRGTEILYEQYF	TGCGCCAGCAGAGGGACTGAGATTCTGTACGAGCAGTACTTC
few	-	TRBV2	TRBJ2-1	CASSSGLVGNEQFF	TGTGCCAGCAGTTCGGGGTTGGTAGGCAATGAGCAGTTCTTC
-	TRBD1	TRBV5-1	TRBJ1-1	CASSPETGGGTEAFF	TGCGCCAGCAGCCCTGAGACAGGGGGGGGCACTGAAGCTTTCTTT
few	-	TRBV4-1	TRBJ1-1	CASSQDESSIGGAFF	TGCGCCAGCAGCCAAGATGAGTCGTCTATCGGGGGTGCTTTCTTT
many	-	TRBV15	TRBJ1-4	CATSRRAGVDEKLFF	TGTGCCACCAGCAGAAGGGCCGGTGTGGATGAAAAACTGTTTTTT
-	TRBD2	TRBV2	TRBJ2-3	CAISGGLAGVRYTDTQYF	TGTGCCATCAGTGGAGGACTAGCGGGAGTCCGTTACACAGATACGCAGTATTTT